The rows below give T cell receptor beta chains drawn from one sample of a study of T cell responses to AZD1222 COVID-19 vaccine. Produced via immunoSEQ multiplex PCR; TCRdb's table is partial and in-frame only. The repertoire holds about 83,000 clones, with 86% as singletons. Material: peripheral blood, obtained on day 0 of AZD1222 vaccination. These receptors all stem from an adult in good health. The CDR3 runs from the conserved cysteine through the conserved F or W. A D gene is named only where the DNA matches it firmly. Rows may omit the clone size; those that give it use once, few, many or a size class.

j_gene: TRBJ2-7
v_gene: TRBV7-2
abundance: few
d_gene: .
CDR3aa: CASSLARENHYEQYF
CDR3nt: TGTGCCAGCAGCTTAGCGCGAGAGAACCACTACGAGCAGTACTTC

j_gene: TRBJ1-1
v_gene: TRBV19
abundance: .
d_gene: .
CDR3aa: CASSIRQNTEAFF
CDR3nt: TGTGCCAGTAGTATACGGCAGAACACTGAAGCTTTCTTT

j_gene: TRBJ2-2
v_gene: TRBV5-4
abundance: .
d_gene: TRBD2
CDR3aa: CASSLGLARNTGELFF
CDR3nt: TGTGCCAGCAGCCTGGGACTAGCGCGAAACACCGGGGAGCTGTTTTTT

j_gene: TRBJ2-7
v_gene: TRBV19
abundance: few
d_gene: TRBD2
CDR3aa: CASSIPSAGVNSYEQYF
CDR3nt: TGTGCCAGTAGTATTCCCTCGGCGGGAGTAAACTCCTACGAGCAGTACTTC

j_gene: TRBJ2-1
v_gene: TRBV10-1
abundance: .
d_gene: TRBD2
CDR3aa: CASGSGRSYNEQFF
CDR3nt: TGCGCCAGCGGCAGCGGGAGGTCATACAATGAGCAGTTCTTC

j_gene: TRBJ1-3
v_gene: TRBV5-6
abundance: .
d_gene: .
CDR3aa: CASRGRDGGFGNTIYF
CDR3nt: TGTGCCAGCAGGGGCCGGGACGGAGGATTTGGAAACACCATATATTTT

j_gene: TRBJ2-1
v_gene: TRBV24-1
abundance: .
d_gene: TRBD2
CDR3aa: CATSDLTPLAGGSYEQFF
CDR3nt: TGTGCCACCAGTGATTTGACCCCCCTAGCGGGAGGTTCTTACGAGCAGTTCTTC

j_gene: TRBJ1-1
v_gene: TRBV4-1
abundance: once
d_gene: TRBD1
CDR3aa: CASSQTGNRGEAFF
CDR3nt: TGCGCCAGCAGCCAGACAGGGAATCGAGGCGAAGCTTTCTTT

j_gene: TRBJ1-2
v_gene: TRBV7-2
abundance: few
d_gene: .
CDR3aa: CASSVQGLGYTF
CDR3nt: TGTGCCAGCAGCGTACAGGGTTTGGGCTACACCTTC

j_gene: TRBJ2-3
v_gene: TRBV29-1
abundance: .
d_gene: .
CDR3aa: CSVGGPTQYF
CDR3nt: TGCAGCGTTGGGGGACCTACGCAGTATTTT

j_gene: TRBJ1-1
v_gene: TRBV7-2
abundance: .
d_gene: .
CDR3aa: CASSLVVGNTEAFF
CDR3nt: TGTGCCAGCAGCTTAGTCGTCGGAAACACTGAAGCTTTCTTT

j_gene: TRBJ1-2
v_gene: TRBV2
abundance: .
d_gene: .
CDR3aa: CASSPFGGGAYANGYTF
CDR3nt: TGTGCCAGCAGTCCTTTTGGGGGTGGGGCTTACGCCAATGGCTACACCTTC

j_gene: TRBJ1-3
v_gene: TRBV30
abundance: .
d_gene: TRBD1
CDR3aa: CAWSVGQGNTIYF
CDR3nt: TGTGCCTGGAGTGTGGGACAGGGAAACACCATATATTTT

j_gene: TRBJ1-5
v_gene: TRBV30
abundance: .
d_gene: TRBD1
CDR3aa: CAWSPWTGLILEDYQPQHF
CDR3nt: TGTGCCTGGAGTCCTTGGACAGGGTTGATTTTAGAGGATTATCAGCCCCAGCATTTT

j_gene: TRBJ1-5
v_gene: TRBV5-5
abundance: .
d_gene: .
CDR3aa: CASSLEVFGSFSTSNQPQHF
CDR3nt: TGTGCCAGCAGCTTGGAGGTTTTTGGCAGCTTTTCGACTAGCAATCAGCCCCAGCATTTT

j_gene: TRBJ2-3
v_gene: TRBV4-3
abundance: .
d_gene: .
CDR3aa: CASSHYRGLSTDTQYF
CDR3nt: TGCGCCAGCAGCCACTACAGGGGACTTAGCACAGATACGCAGTATTTT

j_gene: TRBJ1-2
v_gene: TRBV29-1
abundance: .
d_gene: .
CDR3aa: CSVEEWQLDGPYGYTF
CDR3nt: TGCAGCGTTGAAGAGTGGCAGCTAGACGGGCCCTATGGCTACACCTTC

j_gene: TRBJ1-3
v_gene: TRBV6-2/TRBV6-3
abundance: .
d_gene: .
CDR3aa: CASSYRGNTIYF
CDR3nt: TGTGCCAGCAGTTACCGGGGAAACACCATATATTTT

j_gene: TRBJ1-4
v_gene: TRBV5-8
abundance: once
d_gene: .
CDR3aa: CASSLEGLVGEKLFF
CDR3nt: TGTGCCAGCAGCTTGGAGGGCCTGGTCGGTGAAAAACTGTTTTTT

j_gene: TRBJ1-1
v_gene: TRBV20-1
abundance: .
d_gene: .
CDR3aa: CSAREFGEAFF
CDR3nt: TGCAGTGCTAGAGAGTTTGGTGAAGCTTTCTTT

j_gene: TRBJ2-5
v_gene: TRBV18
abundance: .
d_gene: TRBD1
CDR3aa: CASSPRQGALQETQYF
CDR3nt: TGTGCCAGCTCACCCCGACAGGGGGCCCTCCAAGAGACCCAGTACTTC

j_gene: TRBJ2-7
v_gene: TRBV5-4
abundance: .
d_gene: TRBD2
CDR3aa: CASSLDQRGGLEQYF
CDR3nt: TGTGCCAGCAGCTTGGACCAGCGGGGGGGCCTCGAGCAGTACTTC

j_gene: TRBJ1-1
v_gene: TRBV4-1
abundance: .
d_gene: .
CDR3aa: CASSQVNADELNTEAFF
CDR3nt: TGCGCCAGCAGCCAAGTTAACGCGGACGAGTTGAACACTGAAGCTTTCTTT

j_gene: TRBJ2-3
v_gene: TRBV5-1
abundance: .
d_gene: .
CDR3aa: CASSLEPPFEGASTDTQYF
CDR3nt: TGCGCCAGCAGCTTGGAACCCCCTTTTGAGGGAGCTAGCACAGATACGCAGTATTTT

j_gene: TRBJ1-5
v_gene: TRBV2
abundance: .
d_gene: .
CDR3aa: CASSDSGVMDPQHF
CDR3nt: TGTGCCAGCAGTGACTCGGGGGTAATGGATCCCCAGCATTTT

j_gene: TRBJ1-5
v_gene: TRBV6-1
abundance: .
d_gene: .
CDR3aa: CASSEGTSYQPQHF
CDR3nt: TGTGCCAGCAGTGAAGGAACATCCTATCAGCCCCAGCATTTT

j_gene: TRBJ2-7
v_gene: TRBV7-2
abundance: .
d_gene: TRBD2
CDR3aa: CASRPGISGIEQYF
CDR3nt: TGTGCCAGCAGACCGGGGATTAGCGGGATCGAGCAGTACTTC

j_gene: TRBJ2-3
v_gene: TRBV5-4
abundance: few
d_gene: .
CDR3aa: CASSSGPGLAIDTQYF
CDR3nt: TGTGCCAGCAGCTCGGGGCCGGGTCTAGCGATAGATACGCAGTATTTT

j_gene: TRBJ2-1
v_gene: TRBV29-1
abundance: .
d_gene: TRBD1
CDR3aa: CSAWGGQGAAGEQFF
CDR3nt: TGCAGCGCCTGGGGTGGGCAGGGGGCTGCGGGTGAGCAGTTCTTC

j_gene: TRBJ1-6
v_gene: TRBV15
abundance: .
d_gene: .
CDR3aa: CATSKTLADNSPLHF
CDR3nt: TGTGCCACCAGCAAGACCCTAGCTGATAATTCACCCCTCCACTTT

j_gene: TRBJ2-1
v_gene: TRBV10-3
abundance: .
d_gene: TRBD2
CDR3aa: CAISGTSGYNEQFF
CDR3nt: TGTGCCATCTCCGGGACTAGCGGTTACAATGAGCAGTTCTTC

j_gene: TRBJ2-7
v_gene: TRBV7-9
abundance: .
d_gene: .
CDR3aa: CASSLARGTYEQYF
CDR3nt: TGTGCCAGCAGCTTAGCTCGGGGAACCTACGAGCAGTACTTC

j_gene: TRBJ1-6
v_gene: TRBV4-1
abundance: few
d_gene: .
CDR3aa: CASSRFVGITDSPLHF
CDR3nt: TGCGCCAGCAGCCGCTTCGTAGGCATAACAGATTCACCCCTCCACTTT

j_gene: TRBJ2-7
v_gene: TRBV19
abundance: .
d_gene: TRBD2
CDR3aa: CASSIDSGASYEQYF
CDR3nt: TGTGCCAGTAGTATTGATAGCGGGGCCTCCTACGAGCAGTACTTC

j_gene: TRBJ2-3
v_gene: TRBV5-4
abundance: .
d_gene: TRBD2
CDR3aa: CASSFGLAGDGDTQYF
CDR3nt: TGTGCCAGCAGCTTTGGTCTAGCGGGAGACGGAGATACGCAGTATTTT

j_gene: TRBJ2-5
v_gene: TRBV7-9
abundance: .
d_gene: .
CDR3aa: CASSLDLEQYF
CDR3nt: TGTGCCAGCAGCTTAGATTTAGAGCAGTACTTC

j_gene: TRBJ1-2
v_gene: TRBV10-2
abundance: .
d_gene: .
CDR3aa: CASKAGTNYGYTF
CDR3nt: TGCGCCAGCAAGGCGGGGACTAACTATGGCTACACCTTC

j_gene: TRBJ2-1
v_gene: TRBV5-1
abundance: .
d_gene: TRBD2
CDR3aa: CASSLAGLAAYNEQFF
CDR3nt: TGCGCCAGCAGCTTGGCCGGACTAGCGGCGTACAATGAGCAGTTCTTC

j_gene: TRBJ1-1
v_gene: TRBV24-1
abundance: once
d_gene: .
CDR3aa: CATSTGRGWNTEAFF
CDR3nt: TGTGCCACCAGTACGGGGAGGGGTTGGAACACTGAAGCTTTCTTT

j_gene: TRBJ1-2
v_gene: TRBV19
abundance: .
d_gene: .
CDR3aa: CASRESGFSYGYTF
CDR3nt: TGTGCCAGTAGGGAGTCAGGTTTTTCCTATGGCTACACCTTC

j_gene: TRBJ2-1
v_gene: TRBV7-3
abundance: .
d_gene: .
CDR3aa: CASSLNTYNEQFF
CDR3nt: TGTGCCAGCAGCTTAAATACTTACAATGAGCAGTTCTTC

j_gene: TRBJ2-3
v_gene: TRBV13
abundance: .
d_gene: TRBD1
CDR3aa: CASSPGQKKLDTQYF
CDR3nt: TGTGCCAGCAGCCCGGGACAGAAAAAATTAGATACGCAGTATTTT

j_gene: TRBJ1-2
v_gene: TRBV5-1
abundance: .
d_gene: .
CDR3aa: CASSDGAYGYTF
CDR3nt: TGCGCCAGCAGCGACGGGGCCTATGGCTACACCTTC

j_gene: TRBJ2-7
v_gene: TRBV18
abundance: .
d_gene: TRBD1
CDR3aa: CASSPPGTGEGEQYF
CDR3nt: TGTGCCAGCTCACCACCCGGGACAGGGGAGGGGGAGCAGTACTTC

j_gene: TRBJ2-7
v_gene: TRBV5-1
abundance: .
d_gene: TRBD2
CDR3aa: CASSWGGNSYEQYF
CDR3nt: TGCGCCAGCAGCTGGGGAGGGAACTCCTACGAGCAGTACTTC

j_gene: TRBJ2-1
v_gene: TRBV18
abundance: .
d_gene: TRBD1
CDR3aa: CASSLSGQGDNEQFF
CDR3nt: TGTGCCAGCTCACTTTCGGGACAGGGAGACAATGAGCAGTTCTTC

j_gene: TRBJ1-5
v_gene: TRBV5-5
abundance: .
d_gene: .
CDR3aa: CASSLSQGDQPQHF
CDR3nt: TGTGCCAGCAGCTTGTCACAAGGGGATCAGCCCCAGCATTTT

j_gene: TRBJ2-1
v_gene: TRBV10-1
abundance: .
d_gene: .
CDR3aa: CASSEFGPNNEQFF
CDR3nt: TGCGCCAGCAGTGAGTTCGGACCTAACAATGAGCAGTTCTTC

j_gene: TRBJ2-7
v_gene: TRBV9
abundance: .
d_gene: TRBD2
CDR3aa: CASSVDGAGRASEQYF
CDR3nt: TGTGCCAGCAGCGTAGATGGGGCGGGGAGGGCCTCCGAGCAGTACTTC

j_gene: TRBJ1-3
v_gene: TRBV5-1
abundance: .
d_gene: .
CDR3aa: CASSLAGQDSGNTIYF
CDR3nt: TGCGCCAGCAGCTTGGCGGGGCAAGACTCTGGAAACACCATATATTTT

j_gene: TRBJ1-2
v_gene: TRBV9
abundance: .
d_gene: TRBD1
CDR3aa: CASSLQGAGYGYTF
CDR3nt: TGTGCCAGCAGTCTTCAGGGGGCAGGATATGGCTACACCTTC

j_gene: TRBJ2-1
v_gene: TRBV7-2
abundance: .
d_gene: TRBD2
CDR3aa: CASSLEGLAGGVGNEQFF
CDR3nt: TGTGCCAGCAGCTTAGAAGGACTAGCGGGAGGGGTGGGTAATGAGCAGTTCTTC

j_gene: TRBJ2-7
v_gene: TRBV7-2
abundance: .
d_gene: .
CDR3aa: CASSLVGPSYEQYF
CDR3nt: TGTGCCAGCAGCTTAGTAGGTCCCTCCTACGAGCAGTACTTC

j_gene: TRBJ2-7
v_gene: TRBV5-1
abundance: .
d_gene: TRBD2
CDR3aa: CASSLEGGPTYEQYF
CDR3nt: TGCGCCAGCAGCTTGGAGGGAGGGCCGACCTACGAGCAGTACTTC

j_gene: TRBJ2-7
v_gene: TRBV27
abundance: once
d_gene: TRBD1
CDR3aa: CASRTGVNEQYF
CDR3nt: TGTGCCAGCAGGACAGGGGTTAACGAGCAGTACTTC